The rows below give T cell receptor beta chains drawn from one sample of a study of T-cell reconstitution after alpha-beta-depleted transplantation in children. TCRdb re-called the PCR reads through MiXCR, storing one row per CDR3 protein. The repertoire has 150,000 to 200,000 distinct CDR3 sequences, about 6.3% of them found once; the top ten carry 3%. Sequenced here: PBMCs from the stem cell graft donor, sampled from the stem cell graft. These receptors came from a human donor who donated a stem cell graft to a child with Wiskott-Aldrich syndrome. Both conserved end residues are part of each CDR3. Each record gives: J gene, V gene, clone size, CDR3 protein. Some rows have no size entry. The others give once, few or many, or a class for an expanded clone.

J gene: TRBJ1-4; V gene: TRBV5-1; clone size: many; CDR3 protein: CASSRDRVTEKLFF
J gene: TRBJ1-1; V gene: TRBV9; clone size: many; CDR3 protein: CASGAMLGDTEAFF
J gene: TRBJ2-2; V gene: TRBV20-1; clone size: NA; CDR3 protein: CSARAGWASGELFF
J gene: TRBJ2-5; V gene: TRBV20-1; clone size: many; CDR3 protein: CSAADRDFGETQYF
J gene: TRBJ1-2; V gene: TRBV5-1; clone size: NA; CDR3 protein: CASSLMDSADGYTF
J gene: TRBJ1-1; V gene: TRBV24-1; clone size: NA; CDR3 protein: CATSDLAGPEAFF
J gene: TRBJ2-4; V gene: TRBV11-3; clone size: many; CDR3 protein: CASSLVAWEAAKNIQYF
J gene: TRBJ1-1; V gene: TRBV4-1; clone size: few; CDR3 protein: CASSQPRDPDPVAEAFF
J gene: TRBJ1-4; V gene: TRBV7-9; clone size: NA; CDR3 protein: CASRSGAYNNEKLFF
J gene: TRBJ1-1; V gene: TRBV11-2; clone size: many; CDR3 protein: CASSLDTNTEAFF
J gene: TRBJ1-2; V gene: TRBV20-1; clone size: many; CDR3 protein: CSAKRGDRSASYGYTF
J gene: TRBJ2-1; V gene: TRBV7-2; clone size: many; CDR3 protein: CASSFTGTNNEQFF
J gene: TRBJ2-3; V gene: TRBV12-3/TRBV12-4; clone size: many; CDR3 protein: CASSSLLREMLDTQYF
J gene: TRBJ2-1; V gene: TRBV3-1; clone size: NA; CDR3 protein: CASSPERVLDEQFF
J gene: TRBJ1-2; V gene: TRBV6-5; clone size: many; CDR3 protein: CASIKGTGGGGYTF
J gene: TRBJ2-7; V gene: TRBV20-1; clone size: NA; CDR3 protein: CSATPPLAGVREQYF
J gene: TRBJ2-6; V gene: TRBV5-1; clone size: many; CDR3 protein: CASSLNTYSGANVLTF
J gene: TRBJ2-1; V gene: TRBV20-1; clone size: few; CDR3 protein: CSARGFPAGEILYNEQFF
J gene: TRBJ1-1; V gene: TRBV27; clone size: NA; CDR3 protein: CASSLTGWNTEAFF
J gene: TRBJ2-1; V gene: TRBV6-1; clone size: many; CDR3 protein: CASSLLSGPDSNEQFF
J gene: TRBJ2-6; V gene: TRBV30; clone size: many; CDR3 protein: CAWRKGGANVLTF
J gene: TRBJ1-2; V gene: TRBV18; clone size: NA; CDR3 protein: CASSPTGSGVRYGYTF
J gene: TRBJ2-7; V gene: TRBV19; clone size: NA; CDR3 protein: CATGTGRYEQYF
J gene: TRBJ2-2; V gene: TRBV20-1; clone size: many; CDR3 protein: CSASPLKGRGGELFF
J gene: TRBJ1-5; V gene: TRBV21-1; clone size: NA; CDR3 protein: CASSNGDRENQPQHF
J gene: TRBJ2-7; V gene: TRBV7-2; clone size: many; CDR3 protein: CASSLSWGEQYF
J gene: TRBJ2-1; V gene: TRBV5-6; clone size: many; CDR3 protein: CASSLDMPPGLTGDEQFF
J gene: TRBJ2-7; V gene: TRBV5-1; clone size: many; CDR3 protein: CASSLAGTESYEQYF
J gene: TRBJ1-1; V gene: TRBV6-1; clone size: NA; CDR3 protein: CASRRTGQGNTEAFF
J gene: TRBJ2-5; V gene: TRBV7-9; clone size: many; CDR3 protein: CASSLKSGGEETQYF
J gene: TRBJ2-7; V gene: TRBV10-1; clone size: NA; CDR3 protein: CASSEMGSGRDEQYF
J gene: TRBJ2-1; V gene: TRBV5-1; clone size: many; CDR3 protein: CASSLAQPYNEQFF
J gene: TRBJ1-1; V gene: TRBV7-2; clone size: many; CDR3 protein: CASSFRQNTEAFF
J gene: TRBJ2-3; V gene: TRBV11-2; clone size: many; CDR3 protein: CASSFQPGDTQYF
J gene: TRBJ2-5; V gene: TRBV5-1; clone size: NA; CDR3 protein: CASSSLNRSSVETQYF
J gene: TRBJ2-7; V gene: TRBV6-1; clone size: many; CDR3 protein: CASSGRGSSYEQYF
J gene: TRBJ2-5; V gene: TRBV2; clone size: few; CDR3 protein: CASSEGGQETQYF
J gene: TRBJ2-7; V gene: TRBV3-1; clone size: NA; CDR3 protein: CASSQEQGFNEQYF
J gene: TRBJ2-3; V gene: TRBV7-8; clone size: many; CDR3 protein: CASSLGTLASNTQYF
J gene: TRBJ2-3; V gene: TRBV12-3/TRBV12-4; clone size: many; CDR3 protein: CASSLKAGDTQYF